This T cell receptor beta chain was observed in a study of CD8 T cells in ankylosing spondylitis. Quantitative 5'-RACE with molecular barcodes generated TCR beta libraries. TCRdb fed the 5' RACE reads into MiXCR, producing one record per CDR3 protein. The sample lists 20,000 to 30,000 distinct CDR3 sequences, 10% to 15% seen once, with 30% to 35% in the top ten. General observations from the study: According to the report, clones linked to the disease were significantly enriched in matched synovial fluid samples taken from ankylosing spondylitis patients. Seemingly characteristic of ankylosing spondylitis blood was a TCR beta motif consisting of fewer than 10 highly homologous variants. A CD8+ phenotype characterized the disease-linked clones, which were relatively rare in peripheral blood.

On this clonotype: Its specificity is unknown.

Germline values: CDR1 LNHDA, CDR2 SQIVND (reference sequence). There are 16 residues in the CDR3. V dropped 7 bases and J dropped 1 base, with 16 bases sitting between them. The V gene is TRBV19, the J gene TRBJ2-2; D is possibly TRBD1 (6 bases). The sequence was obtained from a male donor with ankylosing spondylitis or in good health (not recorded which). Sequencing was performed on blood. The CDR3 coding sequence is TGTGCCAGTATTCCAAGAACAGGGATGAACACCGGGGAGCTGTTTTTT. It translates to CASIPRTGMNTGELFF. Full variable domain (rest looked up from reference TRBV19 and TRBJ2-2): DGGITQSPKYLFRKEGQNVTLSCEQNLNHDAMYWYRQDPGQGLRLIYYSQIVNDFQKGDIAEGYSVSREKKESFPLTVTSAQKNPTAFYLCASIPRTGMNTGELFFGEGSRLTVL.